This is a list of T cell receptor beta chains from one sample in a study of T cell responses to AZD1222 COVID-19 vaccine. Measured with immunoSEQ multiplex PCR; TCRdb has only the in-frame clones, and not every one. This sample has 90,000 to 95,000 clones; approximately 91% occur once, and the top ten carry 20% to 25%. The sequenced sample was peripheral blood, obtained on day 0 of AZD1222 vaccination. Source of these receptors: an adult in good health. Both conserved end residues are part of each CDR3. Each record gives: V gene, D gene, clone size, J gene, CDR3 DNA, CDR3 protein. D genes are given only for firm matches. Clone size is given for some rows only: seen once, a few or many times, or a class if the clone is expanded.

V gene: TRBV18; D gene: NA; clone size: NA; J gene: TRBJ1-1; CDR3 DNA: TGTGCCAGCTCACCACCGAGGGCGCGGTATACTGAAGCTTTCTTT; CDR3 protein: CASSPPRARYTEAFF
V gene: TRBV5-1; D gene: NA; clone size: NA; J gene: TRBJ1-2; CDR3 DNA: TGCGCCAGCAGCTCGGCCGGGGGAGCAAACTATGGCTACACCTTC; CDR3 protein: CASSSAGGANYGYTF
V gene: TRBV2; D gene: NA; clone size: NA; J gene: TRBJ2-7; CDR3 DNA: TGTGCCAGCAGTGATCGAGGGGTCATACCTTACGAGCAGTACTTC; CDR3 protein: CASSDRGVIPYEQYF
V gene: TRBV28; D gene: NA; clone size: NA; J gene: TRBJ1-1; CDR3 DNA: TGTGCCAGCAGTTTGCCGGGGGGAACTGAAGCTTTCTTT; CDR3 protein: CASSLPGGTEAFF
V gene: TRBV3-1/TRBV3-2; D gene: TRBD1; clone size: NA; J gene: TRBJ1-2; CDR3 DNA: TGTGCCAGCAGCCCCGGGCCAGGGGGCAATGGCTACACCTTC; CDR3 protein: CASSPGPGGNGYTF
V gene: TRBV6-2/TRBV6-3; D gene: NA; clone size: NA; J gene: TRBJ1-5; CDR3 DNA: TGTGCCAGCAGTTCTGGGGGCGCAAATCAGCCCCAGCATTTT; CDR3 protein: CASSSGGANQPQHF
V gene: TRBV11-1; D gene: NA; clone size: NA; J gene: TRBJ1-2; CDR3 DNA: TGTGCCAGCAGCACCGACGCCGCGGAGGGCTACACCTTC; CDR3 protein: CASSTDAAEGYTF
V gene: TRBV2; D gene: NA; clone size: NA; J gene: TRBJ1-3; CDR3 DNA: TGTGCCAGCAGTGGCCCCCCCAGTCTTTCTGGAAACACCATATATTTT; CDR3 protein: CASSGPPSLSGNTIYF
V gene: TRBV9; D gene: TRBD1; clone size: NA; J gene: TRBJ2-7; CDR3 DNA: TGTGCCAGCAGCGTATCGGGACAGGCGACCTACGAGCAGTACTTC; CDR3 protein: CASSVSGQATYEQYF
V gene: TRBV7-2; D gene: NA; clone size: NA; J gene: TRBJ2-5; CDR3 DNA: TGTGCCAGCAGCTTAGGGACACCCAGAGAGACCCAGTACTTC; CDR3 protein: CASSLGTPRETQYF
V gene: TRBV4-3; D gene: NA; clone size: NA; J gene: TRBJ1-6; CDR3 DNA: TGCGCCAGCAGCCAAGATGAAGGGAGCTCCTATAATTCACCCCTCCACTTT; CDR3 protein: CASSQDEGSSYNSPLHF
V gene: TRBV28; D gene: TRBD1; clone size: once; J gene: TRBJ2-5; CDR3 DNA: TGTGCCAGCAGCCTCGACAGGGTATCATCCCAGTACTTC; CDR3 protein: CASSLDRVSSQYF
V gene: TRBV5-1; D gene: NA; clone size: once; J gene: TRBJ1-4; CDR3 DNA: TGCGCCAGCAGCTTAGTCGCGGGGATTAATGAAAAACTGTTTTTT; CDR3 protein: CASSLVAGINEKLFF
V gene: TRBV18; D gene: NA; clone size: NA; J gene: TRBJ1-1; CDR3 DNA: TGTGCCAGCCTAGGGGTGGGTTCTGAAGCTTTCTTT; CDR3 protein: CASLGVGSEAFF
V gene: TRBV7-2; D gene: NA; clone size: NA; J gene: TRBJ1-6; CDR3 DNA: TGTGCCAGCAGGTTTACAGGTTACCTCCACTTT; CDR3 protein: CASRFTGYLHF
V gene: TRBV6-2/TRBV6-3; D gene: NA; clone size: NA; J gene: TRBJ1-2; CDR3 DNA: TGTGCCAGCAGTTACTCAGACATTCGTCGGGATAACTATGGCTACACCTTC; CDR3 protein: CASSYSDIRRDNYGYTF
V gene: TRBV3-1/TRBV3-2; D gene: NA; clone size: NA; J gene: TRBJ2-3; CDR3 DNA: TGTGCCAGCAGCCAACGGACCCGGGGGGATACGCAGTATTTT; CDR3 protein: CASSQRTRGDTQYF
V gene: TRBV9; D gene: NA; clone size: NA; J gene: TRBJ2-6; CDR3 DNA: TGTGCCAGCAGCGTAGCGCCCGGGGGCCCTGGGGCCAACGTCCTGACTTTC; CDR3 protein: CASSVAPGGPGANVLTF
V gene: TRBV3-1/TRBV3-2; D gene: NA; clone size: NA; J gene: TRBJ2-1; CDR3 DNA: TGTGCCAGCAGCCAAGAGGGGCTCCACTACAATGAGCAGTTCTTC; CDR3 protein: CASSQEGLHYNEQFF
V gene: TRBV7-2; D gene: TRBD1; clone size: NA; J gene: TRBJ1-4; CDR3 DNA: TGTGCCAGCAGCTTAGGGTTGGACAGGAATGAAAAACTGTTTTTT; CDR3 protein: CASSLGLDRNEKLFF
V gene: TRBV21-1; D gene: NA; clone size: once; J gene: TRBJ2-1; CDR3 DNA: TGTGCCAGCAGCAAACAAAATGAGCAGTTCTTC; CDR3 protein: CASSKQNEQFF
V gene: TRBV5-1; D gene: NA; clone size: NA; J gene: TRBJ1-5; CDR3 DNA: TGCGCCAGCAGCTTGGAGGGGTCCTTCAATCAGCCCCAGCATTTT; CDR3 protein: CASSLEGSFNQPQHF
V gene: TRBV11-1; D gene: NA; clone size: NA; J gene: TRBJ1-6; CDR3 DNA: TGTGCCAGCAGCTTAGACAGGGCTTCACCCCTCCACTTT; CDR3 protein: CASSLDRASPLHF
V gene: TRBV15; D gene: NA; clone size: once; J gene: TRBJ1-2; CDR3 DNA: TGTGCCACCAGCAGAGATGGATATGGCTACACCTTC; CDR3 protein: CATSRDGYGYTF
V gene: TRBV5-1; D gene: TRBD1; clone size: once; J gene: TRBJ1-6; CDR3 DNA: TGCGCCAGCAGAGGACAGGGGAAGAGGTATGGGATTTCACCCCTCCACTTT; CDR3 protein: CASRGQGKRYGISPLHF
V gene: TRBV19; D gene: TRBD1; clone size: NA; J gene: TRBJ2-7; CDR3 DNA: TGTGCCAGTAGTGAACAGGGGCTCTACGAGCAGTACTTC; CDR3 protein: CASSEQGLYEQYF
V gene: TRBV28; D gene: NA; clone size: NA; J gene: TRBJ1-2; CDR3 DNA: TGTGCCAGCAGTTTGTGGCAGGGTATAGATTCGACTATTGGCTACACCTTC; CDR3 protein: CASSLWQGIDSTIGYTF
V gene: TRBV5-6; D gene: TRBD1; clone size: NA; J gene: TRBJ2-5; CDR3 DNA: TGTGCCAGCAGCTTCGGACAGGGACGTGAAGAGACCCAGTACTTC; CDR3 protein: CASSFGQGREETQYF
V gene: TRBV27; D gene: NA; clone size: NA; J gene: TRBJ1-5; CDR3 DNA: TGTGCCAGCAGGGGACCCTATAAAGATCAGCCCCAGCATTTT; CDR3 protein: CASRGPYKDQPQHF
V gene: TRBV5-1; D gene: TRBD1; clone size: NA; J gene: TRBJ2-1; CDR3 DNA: TGCGCCAGCAGCTCACAGGGGTATGCCTACAATGAGCAGTTCTTC; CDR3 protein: CASSSQGYAYNEQFF
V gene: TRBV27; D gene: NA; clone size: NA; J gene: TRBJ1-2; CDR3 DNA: TGTGCCAGCAGTGGGAACAGGGTACGAGGCTACACCTTC; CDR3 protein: CASSGNRVRGYTF
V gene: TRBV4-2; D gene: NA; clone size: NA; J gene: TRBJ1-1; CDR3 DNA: TGTGCCAGCAGCCAAGATAGGAGTGAAGCTTTCTTT; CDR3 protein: CASSQDRSEAFF
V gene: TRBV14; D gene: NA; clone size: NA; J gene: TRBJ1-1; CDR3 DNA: TGTGCCAGCAGCAAACTACAGGGAGGCACTGAAGCTTTCTTT; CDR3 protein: CASSKLQGGTEAFF
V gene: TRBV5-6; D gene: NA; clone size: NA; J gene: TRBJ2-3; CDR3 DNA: TGTGCCAGCATCAGGAGCTCGGGGGCCCCCGAGTATTTT; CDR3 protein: CASIRSSGAPEYF
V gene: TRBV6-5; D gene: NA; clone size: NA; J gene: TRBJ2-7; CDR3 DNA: TGTGCCAGCAGTTACTCGAATGACGGCGAGCAGTACTTC; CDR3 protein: CASSYSNDGEQYF
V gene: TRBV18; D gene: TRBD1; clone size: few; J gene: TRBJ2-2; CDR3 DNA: TGTGCCAGCTCACGGGACAGTCTCCCCGGGGAGCTGTTTTTT; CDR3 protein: CASSRDSLPGELFF
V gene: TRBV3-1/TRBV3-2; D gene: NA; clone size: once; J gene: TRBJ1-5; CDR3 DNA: TGTGCCAGCAGCCAATCCATCCGTCAGCCCCAGCATTTT; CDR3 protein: CASSQSIRQPQHF
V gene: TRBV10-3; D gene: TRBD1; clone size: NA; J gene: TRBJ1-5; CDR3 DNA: TGTGCCATCAGTGAGTCGCCAGGGGGCAGCAATCAGCCCCAGCATTTT; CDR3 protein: CAISESPGGSNQPQHF
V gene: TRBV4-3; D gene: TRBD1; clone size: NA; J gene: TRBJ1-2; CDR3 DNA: TGCGCCAGCAGCCAAGTCGACAGGGGCGATGGCTACACCTTC; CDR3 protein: CASSQVDRGDGYTF
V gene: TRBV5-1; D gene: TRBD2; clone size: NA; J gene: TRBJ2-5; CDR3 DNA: TGCGCCAGCAGCTACGCTAGCGGGGGGATCCAAGAGACCCAGTACTTC; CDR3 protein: CASSYASGGIQETQYF
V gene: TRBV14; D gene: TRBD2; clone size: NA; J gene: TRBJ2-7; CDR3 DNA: TGTGCCAGCAGCCAAACTAGCGAGCCCTACGAGCAGTACTTC; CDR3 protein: CASSQTSEPYEQYF
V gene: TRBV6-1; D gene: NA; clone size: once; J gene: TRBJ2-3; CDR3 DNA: TGTGCCAGCAGTGAAGCCGCGACACGCACAGATACGCAGTATTTT; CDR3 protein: CASSEAATRTDTQYF
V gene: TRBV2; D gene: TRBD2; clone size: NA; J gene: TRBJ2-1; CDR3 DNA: TGTGCCGCCGGGACTAGCGGATACAATGAGCAGTTCTTC; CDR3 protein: CAAGTSGYNEQFF